Many counts were recorded for the clone carrying this T cell receptor beta chain. The antigen is not known. Individual cDNA molecules received unique molecular identifiers. TCRdb analysed the 5' RACE reads with MiXCR anew, one entry per CDR3 protein. Altogether around 67,000 distinct CDR3 sequences are present, roughly 10% being singletons, with the ten largest covering about 5.8%. This sample is drawn from a study of early T cells in non-severe SARS-CoV-2 infection. This CDR3 region has 14 residues. V shed 3 bases, J shed 9 bases, and the junction held 7 bases outside the gene matches. The study's findings and limits: VDJdb matching, biased toward anti-spike CD8 responses, missed private and CD4 specificities.

The sample here was whole blood, taken at baseline. The chain has TRBV12-3 or TRBV12-4 and TRBJ2-1; the match to TRBD2 covers 8 bases. The clonotype originates from an adult who was a healthcare worker with PCR-confirmed SARS-CoV-2 infection or an uninfected control (not recorded which). CDR3 coding DNA: TGTGCCAGCAGTTTCCCGGGAGGGCCGGTTGAGCAGTTCTTC. Amino acid sequence: CASSFPGGPVEQFF.